This TCR beta chain originates from a study of T cells expressing NK-cell markers. TCRdb re-called the 5' RACE reads and gives one entry per CDR3 protein, without DNA. Here the sample table reports about 110,000 distinct CDR3 sequences. Germline CDR1 and CDR2: SGHTA and FQGNSA. The CDR3 runs to 15 residues. The chain recombines TRBV7-2 with TRBJ2-3; the TRBD1 assignment by TCRdb is unverifiable without DNA. The sequenced sample was blood T cells: a sorted CD56 or NKG2C T cell subset, CD4+ or CD8+ T cells, or bulk PBMC T cells (not recorded which). This sequence originates from a woman aged 18-70 years in good health. The CDR3 sequence is CASSTGQGYADTQYF.